This T cell receptor beta chain was recovered during a study of blood T cell repertoires in COVID-19. Overall study: Spain, Italy and the United States supplied samples that represented acute and convalescent COVID-19. T cells, B-cell-depleted T cells, or PBMCs supplied cDNA or gDNA.

CDR1 and CDR2 from the germline V gene are SGHAT and FQNNGV. The CDR3 runs to 19 residues. Between the trimmed V and J ends, which lost 3 bases and 4 bases, there was a span of 24 bases. Methods used by the authors: By means of reference gene primer amplification, nucleated cell counts were estimated. The assay was immunoSEQ multiplex PCR, and TCRdb's table has in-frame clones only and misses some. The DNA was the basis for D and trimming; V, J and clone size are from that table. The data show under 150,000 clones, around 89% seen once. The source material was peripheral blood. This TCR was sampled from a woman between 50 and 59 years old with acute or convalescent COVID-19. This rearrangement joins TRBV11-2 to TRBJ2-2; TRBD2 might be the D (6 bases). CDR3 sequence reads: CASSFRKARLGESTGELFF. The CDR3 DNA is TGTGCCAGCAGCTTCCGCAAAGCTCGACTAGGAGAGAGCACCGGGGAGCTGTTTTTT. The entire variable domain, with the rest obtained from reference TRBV11-2 and TRBJ2-2, is as follows: EAGVAQSPRYKIIEKRQSVAFWCNPISGHATLYWYQQILGQGPKLLIQFQNNGVVDDSQLPKDRFSAERLKGVDSTLKIQPAKLEDSAVYLCASSFRKARLGESTGELFFGEGSRLTVL.